This T cell receptor (beta chain) appears in the sequencing data of a study of blood T cells in healthy people across ages. Whole-study findings and limits: It was the long-lived donors that had more naive CD4+ cells and higher diversity than aged donors.

As regards this clonotype: As yet, its antigen is unknown.

A J-beta primer mix and a sample-barcoded 5' primer were used in a second PCR of about 7 to 12 cycles. TCRdb independently ran MiXCR on the 5' RACE reads; one entry per CDR3 protein. The data contain some 1.8 million distinct CDR3 sequences, around 42% of them singletons. All donors came from Russia, were Caucasian and healthy, and spanned ages roughly 6 to 100. Peripheral blood samples of 9 to 10 milliliters were drawn from each donor. V lost 3 bases and J 0 bases, leaving 15 bases between the germline ends. This CDR3 has 17 amino acids. Looked up from germline, CDR1 is SGHTA and CDR2 is FQGNSA. This receptor was taken from a human donor in good health. Sequenced sample: blood. This chain links TRBV7-2 with TRBJ1-3; possible D gene TRBD1, 5 bases. CDR3 sequence: CASSFKGPTGSGNTIYF. For the CDR3, the DNA is TGTGCCAGCAGCTTTAAGGGACCTACCGGCTCTGGAAACACCATATATTTT.